These T cell receptor beta chains were read from a single sample in a study of CD8+CD57+ T cells in acquired aplastic anemia. Each CDR3 protein gets one entry after TCRdb re-called the reads with MiXCR. Here the sample spans about 180,000 distinct CDR3 sequences, less than 55% being singletons. The specimen was sorted CD4+, CD8+, or CD8+CD57+ T cells (not recorded which) from PBMCs. These receptors were taken from a human donor in good health. Each CDR3 is given with its conserved first and last residue. The D gene is left open where the match is weak. Clone size is shown for a subset of rows, as once, few, many or a class of expanded clone.

TRBJ1-4 | TRBV2 | NA | 13 | NA | CASSFSAKEKLFF | TGTGCCAGCAGCTTTTCGGCAAAGGAAAAACTGTTTTTT
TRBJ2-5 | TRBV24-1 | TRBD1 | 17 | NA | CATSVLGQGAGRETQYF | TGTGCCACCAGTGTCCTGGGACAGGGGGCAGGTCGTGAGACCCAGTACTTC
TRBJ2-1 | TRBV20-1 | NA | 12 | few | CSARARYNEQFF | TGCAGTGCTAGAGCTCGTTACAATGAGCAGTTCTTC
TRBJ1-1 | TRBV24-1 | TRBD1 | 14 | NA | CATSKGQGITEAFF | TGTGCCACCAGTAAGGGACAGGGGATCACTGAAGCTTTCTTT
TRBJ1-2 | TRBV29-1 | NA | 15 | many | CSVHDTGRKNYGYTF | TGCAGCGTACACGACACAGGGAGAAAGAACTATGGCTACACCTTC
TRBJ2-2 | TRBV7-2 | NA | 15 | many | CASRHGTPNTGELFF | TGTGCCAGCAGACACGGGACACCGAACACCGGGGAGCTGTTTTTT
TRBJ2-5 | TRBV19 | NA | 13 | NA | CASRVAGLETQYF | TGTGCCAGCAGGGTGGCAGGGTTGGAGACCCAGTACTTC
TRBJ1-2 | TRBV19 | NA | 13 | NA | CASSQGSWYGYTF | TGTGCCAGTAGTCAGGGGTCGTGGTATGGCTACACCTTC
TRBJ1-1 | TRBV15 | NA | 16 | NA | CATSSYQGTVSTEAFF | TGTGCCACCAGCAGTTACCAGGGAACTGTTTCTACTGAAGCTTTCTTT
TRBJ2-2 | TRBV29-1 | NA | 12 | NA | CSVRTAPGELFF | TGCAGCGTGAGGACAGCCCCCGGGGAGCTGTTTTTT
TRBJ1-2 | TRBV20-1 | NA | 12 | NA | CSGTDANYGYTF | TGCAGTGGGACGGACGCTAACTATGGCTACACCTTC
TRBJ2-3 | TRBV7-2 | TRBD1 | 12 | few | CASSVGQSTQYF | TGTGCCAGCAGCGTGGGACAGTCTACGCAGTATTTT
TRBJ1-2 | TRBV9 | NA | 14 | NA | CASSVAGRPYGYTF | TGTGCCAGCAGCGTAGCAGGGCGCCCCTATGGCTACACCTTC
TRBJ2-7 | TRBV27 | NA | 13 | NA | CAPGGRLPYEQYF | TGTGCCCCAGGGGGGAGGCTCCCCTACGAGCAGTACTTC
TRBJ1-2 | TRBV7-2 | NA | 15 | NA | CASSPSRNSLYGYTF | TGTGCCAGCAGCCCCTCCCGTAACAGTCTCTATGGCTACACCTTC
TRBJ2-3 | TRBV5-1 | TRBD2 | 14 | NA | CASGLAAPTDTQYF | TGCGCCAGCGGCCTAGCGGCCCCCACAGATACGCAGTATTTT
TRBJ1-5 | TRBV20-1 | NA | 11 | NA | CSAEDGVAQHF | TGCAGTGCAGAAGACGGGGTTGCCCAGCATTTT
TRBJ1-6 | TRBV6-1 | TRBD1 | 13 | NA | CASQQGDNSPLHF | TGTGCCAGCCAACAGGGGGATAATTCACCCCTCCACTTT
TRBJ1-3 | TRBV6-2/TRBV6-3 | NA | 15 | few | CASSQNSFSGSTIYF | TGTGCCAGCAGCCAGAACAGCTTCTCTGGAAGCACCATATATTTT
TRBJ2-1 | TRBV20-1 | TRBD2 | 15 | many | CSAATSGRSYNEQFF | TGCAGTGCTGCGACTAGCGGGAGGTCGTACAATGAGCAGTTCTTC
TRBJ2-1 | TRBV10-3 | NA | 12 | few | CAIGGGGNEQFF | TGTGCCATCGGTGGAGGGGGCAATGAGCAGTTCTTC
TRBJ2-7 | TRBV5-6 | NA | 12 | many | CASSLGRYEQYF | TGTGCCAGCAGCTTGGGCAGATACGAGCAGTACTTC
TRBJ2-3 | TRBV29-1 | TRBD1 | 16 | many | CSVEALTGFGTDTQYF | TGCAGCGTTGAAGCGCTGACAGGGTTCGGTACAGATACGCAGTATTTT
TRBJ2-7 | TRBV2 | TRBD2 | 15 | few | CAVPTGLKGSYEQYF | TGTGCCGTTCCAACGGGACTAAAAGGATCCTACGAGCAGTACTTC
TRBJ1-5 | TRBV7-6 | NA | 14 | NA | CASSFVRGNQPQHF | TGTGCCAGCAGCTTCGTTCGGGGCAATCAGCCCCAGCATTTT
TRBJ1-5 | TRBV7-2 | NA | 15 | once | CASSLVRDSNQPQHF | TGTGCCAGCAGCTTAGTCAGGGATAGCAATCAGCCCCAGCATTTT
TRBJ1-5 | TRBV10-3 | NA | 16 | NA | CAISESTSGFVKPQHF | TGTGCCATCAGTGAGTCTACTTCAGGGTTTGTGAAGCCCCAGCATTTT
TRBJ1-2 | TRBV12-3/TRBV12-4 | NA | 13 | many | CASSPGTDYGYTF | TGTGCCAGCAGCCCGGGGACGGACTATGGCTACACCTTC
TRBJ2-3 | TRBV5-1 | NA | 13 | many | CASSVAPGDTQYF | TGCGCCAGCAGTGTGGCTCCCGGGGATACGCAGTATTTT
TRBJ2-7 | TRBV6-1 | TRBD2 | 16 | many | CASSRPKLAGVSEQYF | TGTGCCAGCAGTCGCCCAAAACTAGCGGGAGTCAGCGAGCAGTACTTC
TRBJ2-5 | TRBV24-1 | TRBD1 | 15 | NA | CATSDDTGGRKTQYF | TGTGCCACCAGCGATGACACAGGGGGCCGAAAGACCCAGTACTTC
TRBJ2-1 | TRBV4-1 | TRBD2 | 18 | NA | CASSQDIAGTSGDNEQFF | TGCGCCAGCAGCCAAGATATCGCGGGGACTAGCGGGGACAATGAGCAGTTCTTC
TRBJ1-4 | TRBV12-3/TRBV12-4 | TRBD1 | 16 | few | CASSRTGTDFSGKLFF | TGTGCCAGCAGCCGAACCGGGACAGATTTTAGTGGGAAACTGTTTTTT
TRBJ1-2 | TRBV2 | NA | 13 | NA | CASSDGRAYGYTF | TGTGCCAGCAGTGACGGTCGGGCCTATGGCTACACCTTC
TRBJ2-7 | TRBV20-1 | NA | 14 | many | CSASLPGNTYEQYF | TGCAGTGCTAGTTTACCGGGGAATACCTACGAGCAGTACTTC
TRBJ1-2 | TRBV24-1 | NA | 14 | NA | CATSEGGSFYGYTF | TGTGCCACCAGTGAGGGGGGGTCCTTCTATGGCTACACCTTC
TRBJ1-1 | TRBV20-1 | NA | 13 | NA | CSAPPPGMSEAFF | TGCAGTGCCCCACCCCCAGGCATGAGTGAAGCTTTCTTT
TRBJ2-6 | TRBV19 | TRBD2 | 17 | many | CASTLSGRVFGANVLTF | TGTGCCAGTACCCTTAGCGGGAGGGTTTTTGGGGCCAACGTCCTGACTTTC
TRBJ1-4 | TRBV18 | TRBD1 | 15 | NA | CASSPWTGANEKLFF | TGTGCCAGCTCACCCTGGACAGGGGCTAATGAAAAACTGTTTTTT
TRBJ1-3 | TRBV25-1 | NA | 15 | NA | CASRGTGSSGNTIYF | TGTGCCAGCAGGGGGACGGGGAGCTCTGGAAACACCATATATTTT
TRBJ2-7 | TRBV7-8 | TRBD1 | 15 | NA | CASSPGTGNSYEQYF | TGTGCCAGCAGCCCAGGGACAGGCAACTCCTACGAGCAGTACTTC
TRBJ1-5 | TRBV7-2 | NA | 13 | NA | CASSPGIHQPQHF | TGTGCCAGCAGCCCCGGAATTCATCAGCCCCAGCATTTT
TRBJ2-7 | TRBV2 | TRBD1 | 13 | NA | CASRDRGLDEQYF | TGTGCCAGCAGGGACAGGGGGCTGGACGAGCAGTACTTC
TRBJ2-1 | TRBV29-1 | NA | 13 | NA | CSLRESSYNEQFF | TGCAGCCTGAGGGAGAGCTCCTACAATGAGCAGTTCTTC
TRBJ2-5 | TRBV4-3 | NA | 19 | NA | CASSQVGTRSRQVQETQYF | TGCGCCAGCAGCCAAGTGGGGACCCGATCCCGCCAGGTCCAAGAGACCCAGTACTTC
TRBJ2-2 | TRBV15 | NA | 14 | NA | CATRIRQSTGELFF | TGTGCCACCAGAATCCGACAGTCCACCGGGGAGCTGTTTTTT
TRBJ1-1 | TRBV10-3 | NA | 16 | NA | CAISAWDGTAKFEAFF | TGTGCCATCAGCGCCTGGGACGGAACAGCGAAGTTTGAAGCTTTCTTT
TRBJ2-3 | TRBV7-6 | TRBD2 | 17 | NA | CASSLGATSGVEDTQYF | TGTGCCAGCAGCTTAGGTGCGACTAGCGGGGTAGAGGATACGCAGTATTTT
TRBJ1-5 | TRBV6-5 | NA | 15 | few | CASSYSAFRLEPQHF | TGTGCCAGCAGTTACTCCGCTTTTCGTCTCGAGCCCCAGCATTTT
TRBJ1-6 | TRBV29-1 | NA | 12 | few | CSVAWDGSPLHF | TGCAGCGTTGCCTGGGATGGTTCACCCCTCCACTTT
TRBJ2-7 | TRBV20-1 | NA | 12 | once | CSARAGTYEQYF | TGCAGTGCTAGGGCCGGGACGTACGAGCAGTACTTC
TRBJ1-6 | TRBV20-1 | NA | 15 | NA | CSALRTDGYNSPLHF | TGCAGTGCTCTTAGGACAGACGGCTATAATTCACCCCTCCACTTT
TRBJ1-1 | TRBV25-1 | NA | 13 | NA | CASSESLNTEAFF | TGTGCCAGCAGTGAATCCCTGAACACTGAAGCTTTCTTT
TRBJ2-7 | TRBV15 | NA | 16 | few | CATSRGVGRSPDEQYF | TGTGCCACCAGCAGGGGTGTGGGACGCTCTCCGGACGAGCAGTACTTC